This T cell receptor beta chain was obtained from a study of T-cell memory formation after mild COVID-19. This clonotype was counted between two and nine times. Antigen unknown. Study observations and caveats: Pre-infection memory harbored some responding clones, suggesting cross-reactive memory joined.

TCRdb used MiXCR to reprocess the 5' RACE reads, holding one entry per CDR3 protein. Here the sample spans about 470,000 distinct CDR3 sequences, roughly 18% being singletons. The V and J ends lost 1 base and 5 bases respectively, with 8 bases between them. The CDR3 totals 14 residues. Germline-derived CDR1 and CDR2 are LGHDT and YNNKEL (reference sequence). Sample: PBMCs or a T cell subset sorted from them (not recorded which). V and J are TRBV3-1 and TRBJ2-2; D is undetermined. This TCR derives from an adult woman who had mild COVID-19 (a few samples of this study predate the infection). Cell type and time point are not known. The CDR3 spells CASSQVEATGELFF. Here the CDR3 DNA reads TGTGCCAGCAGCCAAGTAGAGGCTACCGGGGAGCTGTTTTTT.